This T cell receptor beta chain was identified during a study of CD8+CD57+ T cells in acquired aplastic anemia. The wider study: CD4+ reads averaged around 10 million in healthy donors.

For CDR3 and TCR beta VDJ profiling, genomic DNA was the template used. TCRdb passed the reads through MiXCR, listing each CDR3 protein once. Among 400,000 to 450,000 distinct CDR3 sequences listed, under 80% were seen once. Comments on this clonotype: The junction shows a germline mismatch at one end, possibly a read error.

Germline V gene sequence: CDR1 ENHRY, CDR2 SYGVKD. The CDR3 length is 12 residues. The clonotype comes from a human donor in good health, serving as a control. V usage is TRBV10-3 and J usage is TRBJ2-2; 11 bases align to TRBD1. Material: sorted CD4+, CD8+, or CD8+CD57+ T cells (not recorded which) from PBMCs. CDR3 sequence: CAISQGTGGLFF. The DNA for the CDR3 is TGTGCCATCAGTCAGGGGACAGGGGGGCTGTTTTTT.